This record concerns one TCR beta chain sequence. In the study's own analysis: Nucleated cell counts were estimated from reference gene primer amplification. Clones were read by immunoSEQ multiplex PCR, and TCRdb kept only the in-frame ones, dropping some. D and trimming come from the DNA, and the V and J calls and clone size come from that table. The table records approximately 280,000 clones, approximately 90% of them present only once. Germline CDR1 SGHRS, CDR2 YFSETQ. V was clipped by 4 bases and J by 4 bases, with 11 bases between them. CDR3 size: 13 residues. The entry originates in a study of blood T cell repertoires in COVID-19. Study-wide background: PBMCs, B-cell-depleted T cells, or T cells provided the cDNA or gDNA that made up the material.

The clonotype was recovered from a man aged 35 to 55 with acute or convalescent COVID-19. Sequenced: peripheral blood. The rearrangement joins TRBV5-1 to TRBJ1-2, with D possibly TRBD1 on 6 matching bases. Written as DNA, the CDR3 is TGCGCCAGCAGCACCGGGACAAGCTATGGCTACACCTTC. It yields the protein CASSTGTSYGYTF. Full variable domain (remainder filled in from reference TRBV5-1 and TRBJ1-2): KAGVTQTPRYLIKTRGQQVTLSCSPISGHRSVSWYQQTPGQGLQFLFEYFSETQRNKGNFPGRFSGRQFSNSRSEMNVSTLELGDSALYLCASSTGTSYGYTFGSGTRLTVV.